This T cell receptor (beta chain) was recovered during a study of cytomegalovirus exposure and HLA in healthy donors. Likely unrecorded immune exposures existed in these nominally healthy donors. Concerning this clone: Its antigen remains unknown.

PCR primers comprised 60 Vbeta and 13 Jbeta primers. Profiled with immunoSEQ multiplex PCR; TCRdb holds only in-frame clones, not every one. This sample carries about 170,000 clones, just over 70% of them seen once, and the ten largest clones take under 3%. Study-level findings and limits: The classifier reportedly diagnosed cytomegalovirus status with high sensitivity and specificity. Several of the most significant clusters appeared linked to common viral pathogens, based on a later analysis. Some highly shared sequence variants likely arose as a pipeline artifact.

The specimen was PBMCs. The receptor's source is a human donor in good health.

CDR3 in DNA: TGTGCCAGCAGCCTGGGACTAGCGGGGGGGCCCCGCACAGATACGCAGTATTTT. It specifies CASSLGLAGGPRTDTQYF. The V gene is TRBV7-9, the J gene TRBJ2-3, with 16 bases matching TRBD2. V lost 5 bases and J lost 1; bases outside the gene matches: 6. The CDR3 runs to 18 residues. Germline V gene lookup returns CDR1 SEHNR and CDR2 FQNEAQ (reference sequence).